The TCR beta chain under discussion was sequenced for a study of T cells in Graves' hyperthyroidism and ophthalmopathy. Study observations and caveats: Ophthalmopathy prediction by the model preceded onset by a median about 6.3 months. Separating ophthalmopathy from stable hyperthyroidism was achieved by a 13 V-J model. The majority of expanded thyroid clonotypes above 0.001 also appeared in blood.

With 3 bases removed from V and 3 bases from J, the gap between germline ends came to 8 bases. CDR3 length: 12 amino acids. Per germline, CDR1 DFQATT and CDR2 SNEGSKA (reference sequence). Based on clinical symptoms, serum thyroxine and TRAb, thyroid ultrasound and orbital computed tomography, diagnoses were reached. The CDR3 regions of TCR beta were amplified from RNA transcripts. HTBI primers drove first-round RT-PCR of the TCR CDR3. A single record per CDR3 protein comes from TCRdb applying MiXCR to the multiplex PCR reads. This table has around 190,000 distinct CDR3 sequences, approximately 15% appearing once. This clonotype was seen many times. What it binds is unknown.

The J gene is TRBJ1-1, the V gene TRBV20-1; D unresolved. The sequence was collected from a woman between 45 and 60 years old with Graves' hyperthyroidism. The sequencing sample was made of blood. The CDR3 is CSARSVDTEAFF. Written as DNA, the CDR3 is TGCAGTGCTAGGAGTGTGGACACTGAAGCTTTCTTT.